These 13 T cell receptor beta chains originate from one sample sequenced in a study of shared clonotypes between healthy human individuals. Sequencing used immunoSEQ multiplex PCR; TCRdb keeps in-frame clones, though not all of them. The sample has about 1.5 million clones, around 98% seen once; the top ten hold about 0.4%. Sample: naive CD4+ T cells sorted from blood. Noted subset: CD45RA+ positively selected. These receptors came from a man aged 25 to 40 in good health.

The chain has TRBV28 and TRBJ2-3, with 11 nucleotides matching TRBD2. The V gene's germline CDR1 is MDHEN and CDR2 SYDVKM. The CDR3 runs 15 residues. Unmatched junction bases numbered 4, after V lost 1 base and J lost 7 bases. The CDR3 loop reads CASSLLTSGKYTQYF. CDR3 coding DNA: TGTGCCAGCAGTTTATTGACTAGCGGGAAGTATACGCAGTATTTT.

This rearrangement joins TRBV6-5 to TRBJ1-5; possibly TRBD1 for D (5 bases). The CDR3 has 13 amino acids. V was pared by 6 bases and J by 6 bases, with 12 bases between. Germline lookup yields CDR1 MNHEY and CDR2 SVGAGI. The CDR3 protein is CASRQAMGQPQHF. As DNA, the CDR3 is TGTGCCAGCAGACAGGCGATGGGTCAGCCCCAGCATTTT.

The V gene is TRBV15, the J gene TRBJ2-6; tentative D call: TRBD2 (6 bases). This CDR3 contains 16 residues. The V end lost 0 bases, the J end lost 0 bases, and 6 bases lay between the germline ends. CDR1 is LNHNV and CDR2 is YYDKDF in the germline V gene (reference sequence). The CDR3 loop reads CATSREGGSGANVLTF. CDR3 bases: TGTGCCACCAGCAGAGAGGGGGGCTCTGGGGCCAACGTCCTGACTTTC.

The V and J genes are TRBV5-6 and TRBJ2-2, with 11 nucleotides matching TRBD2. V trimming: 2 bases; J trimming: 5 bases; junction bases outside the gene matches: 5. The CDR3 has 16 amino acids. The germline gives CDR1 SGHDT, CDR2 YYEEEE. Here the CDR3 DNA reads TGTGCCAGCAGCTTCTCGGGACTAGCGGTTACCGGGGAGCTGTTTTTT. Protein product: CASSFSGLAVTGELFF.

This chain joins TRBV10-3 and TRBJ2-3; 12 bases match TRBD2. Germline CDR1 is ENHRY and CDR2 is SYGVKD. The J segment lost 0 bases and the V segment lost 4 bases, leaving 5 bases of the junction unmatched. CDR3 length equals 17 residues. CDR3 region: CAISARLAGDSTDTQYF. The CDR3 region has the DNA TGTGCCATCAGTGCGCGACTAGCGGGGGATAGCACAGATACGCAGTATTTT.

This clone appeared a single time. This chain connects TRBV6-6 to TRBJ2-7; 9 positions match TRBD2. The CDR3 spans 16 residues. V lost 2 bases and J lost 0; bases outside the gene matches: 5. The germline gives CDR1 MNHNY, CDR2 SVGAGI (reference sequence). CDR3 residues: CASSYVPREGSYEQYF. The CDR3 DNA follows: TGTGCCAGCAGTTACGTACCGCGGGAGGGCTCCTACGAGCAGTACTTC.

The CDR3 DNA reads as TGTGCCAGCAGCGTAGTCGGGACTAACTCTTACAATGAGCAGTTCTTC. As protein: CASSVVGTNSYNEQFF. The genes are TRBV9 and TRBJ2-1; 7 bases fit TRBD2. There are 16 residues in the CDR3. With 0 bases clipped from V and 4 bases from J, the junction kept 7 bases outside the gene matches. The germline V gene has CDR1 SGDLS and CDR2 YYNGEE. The complete variable domain, with remaining parts taken from reference TRBV9 and TRBJ2-1, reads DSGVTQTPKHLITATGQRVTLRCSPRSGDLSVYWYQQSLDQGLQFLIQYYNGEERAKGNILERFSAQQFPDLHSELNLSSLELGDSALYFCASSVVGTNSYNEQFFGPGTRLTVL.

The V gene is TRBV19, the J gene TRBJ2-5; 11 bases are a match to TRBD2. Germline values: CDR1 LNHDA, CDR2 SQIVND (reference sequence). With V trimmed by 6 bases and J by 2 bases, 8 bases remained unmatched. The CDR3 sequence is 16 residues long. CDR3 nucleotides: TGTGCCAGTAGCAGACTCGGGACTAGCGGACAAGAGACCCAGTACTTC. Translated: CASSRLGTSGQETQYF.

V usage is TRBV15 and J usage is TRBJ1-2, with D perhaps matching TRBD1 (5 bases). V dropped 0 bases and J dropped 5 bases, with 22 bases sitting between them. This CDR3 has 18 amino acids. Germline V lookup: CDR1 LNHNV, CDR2 YYDKDF (reference sequence). The CDR3 loop reads CATSRDLIRDPPAYGYTF. DNA of the CDR3: TGTGCCACCAGCAGAGATCTTATTCGGGACCCACCTGCTTATGGCTACACCTTC.

V usage is TRBV6-5 and J usage is TRBJ2-5; TRBD2 aligns across 7 bases. Trimming at V came to 5 bases and at J to 5 bases, leaving 8 bases not matched to a gene. The CDR3 loop spans 14 amino acids. From germline, CDR1 is MNHEY and CDR2 SVGAGI. CDR3 sequence: CASSPLGRVETQYF. CDR3 coding DNA: TGTGCCAGCAGTCCGCTTGGGAGGGTGGAGACCCAGTACTTC.

J is TRBJ2-7 and V is TRBV18, with D tentatively TRBD2 (5 bases). The CDR3 contains 17 residues. The V gene lost 2 bases and the J gene lost 0 bases, with 17 bases spanning the gap. The germline V gene has CDR1 KGHSH and CDR2 LQKENI. The CDR3 here is CASSPYGRTQSSYEQYF. CDR3 DNA sequence: TGTGCCAGCTCACCATATGGACGGACTCAGAGCTCCTACGAGCAGTACTTC.

V is TRBV5-4 and J is TRBJ2-7, with TRBD2 matching 9 bases. This CDR3 comprises 14 residues. V shed 2 bases and J 5 bases; nucleotides not matched to a gene: 5. The germline V gene has CDR1 SGHNT and CDR2 YYREEE (reference sequence). Here the CDR3 reads CASSFRLADHEQYF. CDR3 DNA: TGTGCCAGCAGCTTTCGACTAGCGGACCACGAGCAGTACTTC.

DNA of the CDR3: TGTGCCAGCAGGCAGAACAGGGCGGGCACAGATACGCAGTATTTT. This gives the protein CASRQNRAGTDTQYF. V usage is TRBV2 and J usage is TRBJ2-3; D is perhaps TRBD1 (6 bases). V was pared by 6 bases and J by 1 base, with 14 bases between. The V gene's germline CDR1 is SNHLY and CDR2 FYNNEI. The CDR3 contains 15 residues.